These 12 T cell receptor beta chains originate from one sample sequenced in a study of T cells in Graves' hyperthyroidism and ophthalmopathy. It was RNA transcripts that yielded the amplified TCR beta CDR3 regions. When the TCR CDR3 underwent first-round RT-PCR, the HTBI primer set was used. TCRdb called the multiplex PCR reads again in MiXCR, with one record for every CDR3 protein. The data contain around 350,000 distinct CDR3 sequences, 17% of them singletons. Sample: blood. The receptors stem from a woman aged 25 to 39 with Graves' hyperthyroidism that later progressed to Graves' ophthalmopathy.

Note on this clonotype: This may stem from a read error, because a much larger clone lies one nucleotide away. The chain couples TRBV7-8 to TRBJ1-5, with D possibly being TRBD1 (5 bases). The CDR3 consists of 16 residues. Germline V lookup: CDR1 SGHVS, CDR2 FQNEAQ. CDR3 loop: CASSYSLGQGVQPQPF. The CDR3 DNA reads TGTGCCAGCAGCTATTCCCTCGGCCAGGGAGTTCAGCCCCAGCCTTTT.

This clonotype was seen ten or more times. The chain recombines TRBV27 with TRBJ2-2, with D unresolved. The V gene lost 3 bases and the J gene lost 3 bases, with 5 bases spanning the gap. The CDR3 extends over 13 amino acids. Germline CDR1 is MNHEY and CDR2 is SMNVEV (reference sequence). The CDR3 reads CASSLGHTGELFF. The CDR3 region has the DNA TGTGCCAGCAGTTTGGGCCACACCGGGGAGCTGTTTTTT.

This sequence joins TRBV27 and TRBJ2-1, with TRBD2 as a possible D gene (5 bases). Trimming took off 5 bases at V and 0 bases at J, with 8 bases between the two ends. The CDR3 runs 14 residues. The germline V gene encodes CDR1 MNHEY and CDR2 SMNVEV (reference sequence). CDR3 DNA sequence: TGTGCCAGCAGTGGAGGCCCCTCCTACAATGAGCAGTTCTTC. Encoded protein: CASSGGPSYNEQFF.

To note about this clonotype: A junction end diverges from the germline sequence, so it may reflect a read error. V gene TRBV12-3 or TRBV12-4 combines with J gene TRBJ2-7, with no clear D. This CDR3 has 13 amino acids. DNA of the CDR3: TGTGTCAGCAGTTTCCTCCAGACCTACGAGCAGTACTTC. Translation: CVSSFLQTYEQYF.

In this sample, this clonotype turned up many times. CDR3 nucleotide sequence: TGTGCCAGCAGGCTAGCGGGAAGGACAGATACGCAGTATTTT. This translates into CASRLAGRTDTQYF. This sequence joins TRBV11-2 and TRBJ2-3; 9 nucleotides align to TRBD2. The CDR3 length is 14 residues. The germline V gene has CDR1 SGHAT and CDR2 FQNNGV. The V gene end was trimmed by 6 bases and the J gene end by 3 bases; junction bases not matched to a gene: 4.

This clonotype came up many times. CDR3 coding DNA: TGCAGTGCTAGGGGGACAGGGGATCATGGCGAGCAGTACTTC. Encoded protein: CSARGTGDHGEQYF. The chain is built from TRBV20-1 and TRBJ2-7; 10 bases line up with TRBD1. V was pared by 3 bases and J by 6 bases, with 8 bases of the junction left unmatched. The CDR3 totals 14 residues. The germline V gene encodes CDR1 DFQATT and CDR2 SNEGSKA (reference sequence).

There are many counts of this clonotype. This chain connects TRBV29-1 to TRBJ2-5; D is unclear. The V gene lost 6 bases and the J gene lost 5 bases, with 10 bases spanning the gap. The CDR3 runs 11 residues. Per germline, CDR1 SQVTM and CDR2 ANQGSEA. The CDR3 here is CSVHPNETQYF. Here the CDR3 DNA reads TGCAGCGTCCATCCGAATGAGACCCAGTACTTC. The full variable domain, in which reference TRBV29-1 and TRBJ2-5 provide the parts outside the CDR3, is SAVISQKPSRDICQRGTSLTIQCQVDSQVTMMFWYRQQPGQSLTLIATANQGSEATYESGFVIDKFPISRPNLTFSTLTVSNMSPEDSSIYLCSVHPNETQYFGPGTRLLVL.

This clonotype has only a few counts. The chain combines TRBV5-1 with TRBJ2-2; TRBD1 might be the D (6 bases). V gave up 0 bases and J gave up 6 bases, with 12 bases separating them. This CDR3 has 15 amino acids. From germline, CDR1 is SGHRS and CDR2 YFSETQ. The CDR3 nucleotides are TGCGCCAGCAGCTTGGCTCCTGGGGGCTCCGGGGAGCTGTTTTTT. Its protein product is CASSLAPGGSGELFF.

The J gene is TRBJ2-1, the V gene TRBV7-2; no clear D. This CDR3 has 13 residues. Germline values: CDR1 SGHTA, CDR2 FQGNSA. V was trimmed by 4 bases and J by 5 bases, leaving 9 bases between them. In nucleotides, the CDR3 is TGTGCCAGCAGCTCGACCCGGCACAATGAGCAGTTCTTC. Translating gives CASSSTRHNEQFF.

This clonotype showed up just a few times. The V and J genes are TRBV20-1 and TRBJ2-1, with 11 positions matching TRBD1. The V gene end was trimmed by 3 bases and the J gene end by 9 bases; junction bases not matched to a gene: 19. Per germline, CDR1 DFQATT and CDR2 SNEGSKA (reference sequence). CDR3 length equals 18 residues. The CDR3 loop is CSARINGTGGIKMSEQFF. In nucleotides, the CDR3 is TGCAGTGCTAGGATTAATGGGACAGGGGGTATAAAAATGAGTGAGCAGTTCTTC.

Note on this clonotype: A much larger clone differs from this one at a single base, so this may be a read error. The chain uses TRBV28 and TRBJ1-2; D is unclear. The CDR3 totals 16 residues. In germline, CDR1 is MDHEN, CDR2 SYDVKM. Written as DNA, the CDR3 is TGTGCCAGCAATTCCCCGGGCGCGCCGTCTAACTATGGCCACACCTTC. Amino acids: CASNSPGAPSNYGHTF.

This clonotype was counted ten times or more. J is TRBJ2-1 and V is TRBV12-3 or TRBV12-4; D unresolved. The CDR3 is made up of 12 amino acids. Between the trimmed V and J ends, which lost 2 bases and 5 bases, there was a span of 4 bases. CDR3 protein: CASSLFDNEQFF. Written as DNA, the CDR3 is TGTGCCAGCAGTTTATTCGACAATGAGCAGTTCTTC.